This T cell receptor beta chain was captured by sequencing in a study of response to subunit inactivated influenza vaccine. This clonotype was detected only a few times. What it recognizes is unknown. This CDR3 spans 16 amino acids. V gave up 4 bases and J gave up 0 bases, with 14 bases separating them. Germline V gives CDR1 SGHRS, CDR2 YFSETQ. TCRdb re-derived calls from the RT-PCR reads in MiXCR, one entry per CDR3 protein. The table shows hundreds of thousands of distinct CDR3 sequences, with around 15% occurring only once. Study-level results: Each seasonal influenza vaccination recruits few new T cells, the authors suggested.

Material: PBMCs from blood, obtained 14 days before vaccination. The chain links TRBV5-1 to TRBJ1-3; D gene unclear. The receptor was isolated from a man aged 50 or older who received an inactivated influenza vaccine. In nucleotides, the CDR3 is TGCGCCAGCAGCCCCGCCGGCTCCTTCTCTGGAAACACCATATATTTT. It specifies CASSPAGSFSGNTIYF.